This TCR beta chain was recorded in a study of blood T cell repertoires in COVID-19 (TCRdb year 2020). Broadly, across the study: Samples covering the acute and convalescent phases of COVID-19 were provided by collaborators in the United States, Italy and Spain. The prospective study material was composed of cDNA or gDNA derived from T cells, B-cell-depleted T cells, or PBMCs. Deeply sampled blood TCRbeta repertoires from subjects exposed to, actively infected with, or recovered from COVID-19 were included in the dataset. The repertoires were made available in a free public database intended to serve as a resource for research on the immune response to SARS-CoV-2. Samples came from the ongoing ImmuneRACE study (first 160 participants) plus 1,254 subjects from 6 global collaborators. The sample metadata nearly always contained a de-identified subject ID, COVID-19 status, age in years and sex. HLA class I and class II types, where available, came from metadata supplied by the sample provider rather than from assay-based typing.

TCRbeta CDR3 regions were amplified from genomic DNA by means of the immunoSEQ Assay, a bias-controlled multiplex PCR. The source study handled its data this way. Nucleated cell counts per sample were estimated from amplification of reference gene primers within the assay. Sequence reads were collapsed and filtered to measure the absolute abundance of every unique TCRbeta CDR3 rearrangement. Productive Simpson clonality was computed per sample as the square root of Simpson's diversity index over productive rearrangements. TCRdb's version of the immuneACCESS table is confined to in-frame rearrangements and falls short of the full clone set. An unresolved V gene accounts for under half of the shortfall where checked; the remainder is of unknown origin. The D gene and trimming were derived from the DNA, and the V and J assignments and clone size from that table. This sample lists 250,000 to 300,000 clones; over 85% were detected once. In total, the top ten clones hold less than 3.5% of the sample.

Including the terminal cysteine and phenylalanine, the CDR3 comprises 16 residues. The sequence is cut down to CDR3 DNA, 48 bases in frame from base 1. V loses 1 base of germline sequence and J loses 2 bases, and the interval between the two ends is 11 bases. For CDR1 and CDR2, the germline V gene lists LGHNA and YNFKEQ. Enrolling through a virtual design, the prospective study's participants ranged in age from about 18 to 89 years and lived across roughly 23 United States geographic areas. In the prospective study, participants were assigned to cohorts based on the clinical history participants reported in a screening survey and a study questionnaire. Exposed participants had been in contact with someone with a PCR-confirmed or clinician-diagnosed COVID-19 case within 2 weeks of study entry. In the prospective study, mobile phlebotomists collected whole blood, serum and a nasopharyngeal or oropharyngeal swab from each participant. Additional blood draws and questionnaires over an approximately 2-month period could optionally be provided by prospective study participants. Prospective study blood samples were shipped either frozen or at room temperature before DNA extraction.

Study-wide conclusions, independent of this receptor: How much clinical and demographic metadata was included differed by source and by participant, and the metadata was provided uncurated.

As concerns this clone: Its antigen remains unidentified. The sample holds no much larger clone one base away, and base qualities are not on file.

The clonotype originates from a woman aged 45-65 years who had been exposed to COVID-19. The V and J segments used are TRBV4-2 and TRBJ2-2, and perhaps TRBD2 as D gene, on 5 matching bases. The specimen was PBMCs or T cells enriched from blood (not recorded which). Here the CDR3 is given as CASSQGVSGNTGELFF. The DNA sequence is TGTGCCAGCAGCCAAGGAGTCAGCGGTAACACCGGGGAGCTGTTTTTT.